This T cell receptor (beta chain) was identified in a study of Ad26.COV2.S vaccination and SARS-CoV-2 variants (dated by TCRdb to the early 2020s). Looking at the study overall: Vaccine-arm donors were drawn from COV1001, a multicentre, randomized, double-blind, placebo-controlled phase I-IIa trial of Ad26.COV2.S in healthy adults. Dosing of Ad26.COV2.S was intramuscular, at either 5x10^10 or 1x10^11 viral particles, delivered as one shot or as two shots spaced 56 days apart. The specificity and breadth of SARS-CoV-2-reactive T cell receptors after Ad26.COV2.S vaccination were assessed by TCRbeta repertoire sequencing. The TCR-sequenced set comprised around 30 samples: some 20 Ad26.COV2.S vaccine recipients, 5 placebo recipients and 8 SARS-CoV-2 convalescent individuals. Participants in the trial were split at random into five groups of five each, receiving low-dose or high-dose Ad26.COV2.S once or twice, or else placebo on both occasions. Investigators remained blinded to trial group allocation during experiments and outcome assessment.

TCRbeta CDR3 regions were sequenced with the immunoSEQ Assay. After extraction, genomic DNA underwent amplification by bias-controlled multiplex PCR, followed by high-throughput sequencing. The source study handled its data this way. To quantify the absolute abundance of every unique TCRbeta CDR3 region, sequences were collapsed and filtered. Usable DNA was measured by amplifying reference genes present in all nucleated cells, and TCRbeta template counts were normalized to that usable DNA to estimate T cell fraction. Repertoire TCRs were annotated as SARS-CoV-2-specific by exact matching of V gene, CDR3 amino acid sequence and J gene to a known reactive TCR set. The reference SARS-CoV-2 TCR set was obtained from MIRA and was filtered for enrichment in COVID-19-positive ImmuneCODE repertoires, whereby public or cross-reactive TCRs were removed. Using the MIRA antigens, annotated TCRs were further analysed by specific ORF or by position within an ORF. Breadth was defined as the number of annotated unique rearrangements divided by the total number of unique productive rearrangements, and depth was defined as the summed frequency of the annotated unique rearrangements. TCR breadth was compared between groups using two-sided Wilcoxon rank-sum tests. TCRdb obtained this table from immuneACCESS and retained in-frame rearrangements with V and J assigned. These tables miss some clones; where compared with another copy, unresolved V genes account for less than half of the shortfall, and the remainder is unexplained. The DNA was the basis for D and trimming; V, J and clone size are from that table. Recorded for this sample are 400,000 to 450,000 clones; approximately 90% of them occurred a single time. Clones ranked in the top ten supply over 9% of the sample.

Taken with the paper, the label for treatment or condition translates to: around 19 received Ad26.COV2.S at low or high dose, single or two shots; a few received placebo; per-sample allocation not given. Repertoires of vaccine and placebo recipients were sequenced from samples taken on day 63 after the first injection. Between 29 July and 7 August 2020, Cohort 1b enrolled 25 adults aged 18-55 years at one site in Boston, USA. Ad26.COV2.S was a replication-incompetent adenovirus type 26 vector that expressed a prefusion-stabilized SARS-CoV-2 spike protein derived from the original Wuhan strain. What the study reported, not specific to this receptor: The authors noted that the TCR breadth and depth analyses may have underestimated total T cell responses. Non-spike TCR breadth was comparable between vaccine and placebo recipients, consistent with the vaccine containing only spike. The study was not powered to compare responses between vaccine doses or regimens. After vaccination, spike-specific CD8+ and CD4+ T cell responses were reported to show substantial breadth. Spike-specific TCR breadth was higher in Ad26.COV2.S recipients than in placebo recipients (P = 0.0014).

On this clone: Its cognate antigen has yet to be identified. One base away there is no much larger clone; base qualities are not given.

The CDR3 measures 17 amino acids from cysteine to phenylalanine. The retained sequence is limited to the CDR3, 51 bases, with the frame set at the first base. In the germline V gene, CDR1 corresponds to SGHTA and CDR2 to FQGNSA. Unmatched junction bases come to 9, with V trimmed by 5 bases and J by 1 base. This receptor was identified in a person between 18 and 59 years old who received the Ad26.COV2.S COVID-19 vaccine or a placebo. Source: peripheral blood, taken in a trial of Ad26.COV2.S vaccine versus placebo. The chain was built from TRBV7-2 and TRBJ2-2; 8 nucleotides in the junction match TRBD2. The DNA is TGTGCCAGCAGCCCACCCCTGGCGGGGGGGAACACCGGGGAGCTGTTTTTT. It translates to CASSPPLAGGNTGELFF.